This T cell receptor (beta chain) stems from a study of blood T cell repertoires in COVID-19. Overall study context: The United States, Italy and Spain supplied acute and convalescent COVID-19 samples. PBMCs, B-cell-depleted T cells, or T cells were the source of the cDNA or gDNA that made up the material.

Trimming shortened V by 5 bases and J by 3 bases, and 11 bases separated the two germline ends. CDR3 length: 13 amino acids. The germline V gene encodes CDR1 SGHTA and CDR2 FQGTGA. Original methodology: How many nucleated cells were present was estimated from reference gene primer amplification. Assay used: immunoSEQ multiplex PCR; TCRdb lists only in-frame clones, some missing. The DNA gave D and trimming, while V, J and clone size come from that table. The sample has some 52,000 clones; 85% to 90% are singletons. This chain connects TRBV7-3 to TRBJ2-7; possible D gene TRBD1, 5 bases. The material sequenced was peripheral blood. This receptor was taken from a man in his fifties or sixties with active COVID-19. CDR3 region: CASSPQGNYEQYF. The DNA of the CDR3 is TGTGCCAGCAGCCCCCAGGGCAACTACGAGCAGTACTTC.